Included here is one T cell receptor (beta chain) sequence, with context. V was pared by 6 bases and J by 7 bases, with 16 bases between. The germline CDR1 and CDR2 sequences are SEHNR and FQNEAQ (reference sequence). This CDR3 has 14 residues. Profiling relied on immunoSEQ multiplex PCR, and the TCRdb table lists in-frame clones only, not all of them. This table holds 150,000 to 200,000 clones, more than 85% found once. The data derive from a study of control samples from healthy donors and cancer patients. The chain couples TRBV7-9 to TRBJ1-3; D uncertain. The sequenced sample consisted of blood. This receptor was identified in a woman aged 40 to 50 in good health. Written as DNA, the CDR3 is TGTGCCAGCAGTCTCCTTTTGCTGGGGAACACCATATATTTT. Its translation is CASSLLLLGNTIYF.